These T cell receptor beta chains were read from a single sample in a study of cytomegalovirus exposure and HLA in healthy donors. Repertoires were generated with immunoSEQ multiplex PCR, while TCRdb's copy carries only in-frame clones and drops some. The sample has hundreds of thousands of clones; around 78% are singletons. The sequenced material came from PBMCs. The source of these receptors is a boy aged 10-17 years in good health and CMV-seronegative. Both conserved end residues are part of each CDR3. D genes are given only for firm matches. Clone sizes are given selectively: once, few, many, or a class where the clone is expanded.

J: TRBJ2-7
D: TRBD2
V: TRBV5-6
size: .
CDR3: CASSPIILFRAGGDEQYF
DNA: TGTGCCAGCAGCCCGATCATCCTTTTCCGGGCGGGAGGCGACGAGCAGTACTTC

J: TRBJ2-1
D: .
V: TRBV29-1
size: .
CDR3: CSVPKLSYNEQFF
DNA: TGCAGCGTTCCTAAACTCTCCTACAATGAGCAGTTCTTC

J: TRBJ1-1
D: .
V: TRBV10-3
size: .
CDR3: CAIMGGQQNTEAFF
DNA: TGTGCCATCATGGGGGGGCAACAGAACACTGAAGCTTTCTTT

J: TRBJ1-2
D: TRBD1
V: TRBV6-5
size: .
CDR3: CASSSTIDRDGYTF
DNA: TGTGCCAGCAGTTCCACGATCGACAGGGACGGCTACACCTTC

J: TRBJ2-1
D: .
V: TRBV27
size: once
CDR3: CASSFLGVYNEQFF
DNA: TGTGCCAGCAGTTTCCTCGGGGTCTACAATGAGCAGTTCTTC

J: TRBJ2-1
D: TRBD2
V: TRBV29-1
size: .
CDR3: CSAETSGRSNNEQLF
DNA: TGCAGCGCCGAAACTAGCGGGAGATCTAACAATGAGCAGCTCTTC

J: TRBJ1-5
D: TRBD1
V: TRBV6-1
size: .
CDR3: CASRGQAHQPQHF
DNA: TGTGCCAGCAGAGGACAGGCTCATCAGCCCCAGCATTTT

J: TRBJ2-3
D: .
V: TRBV11-3
size: few
CDR3: CASSEDTTDTQYF
DNA: TGTGCCAGCAGCGAGGACACTACAGATACGCAGTATTTT

J: TRBJ2-3
D: TRBD1
V: TRBV19
size: .
CDR3: CASSIVGQRHRTDTQYF
DNA: TGTGCCAGTAGTATAGTGGGACAGCGCCACCGCACAGATACGCAGTATTTT

J: TRBJ1-2
D: TRBD1
V: TRBV19
size: .
CDR3: CASRPGTGLDYGYTF
DNA: TGTGCCAGTAGACCAGGGACAGGGCTGGACTATGGCTACACCTTC

J: TRBJ1-3
D: TRBD1
V: TRBV6-6
size: .
CDR3: CASSPGTGLTRNTIYF
DNA: TGTGCCAGCAGTCCCGGGACAGGGCTTACTCGAAACACCATATATTTT

J: TRBJ2-7
D: TRBD1
V: TRBV5-4
size: .
CDR3: CASSLAGTGKDEQYF
DNA: TGTGCCAGCAGCTTGGCCGGGACAGGGAAAGACGAGCAGTACTTC

J: TRBJ1-4
D: TRBD1
V: TRBV5-1
size: .
CDR3: CASSRGGTAPGEKLFF
DNA: TGCGCCAGCAGCCGGGGGGGGACAGCGCCGGGGGAAAAACTGTTTTTT

J: TRBJ1-2
D: TRBD1
V: TRBV6-5
size: few
CDR3: CASRRDRSGYTF
DNA: TGTGCCAGCAGGAGGGACAGATCGGGCTACACCTTC

J: TRBJ2-7
D: TRBD1
V: TRBV7-9
size: few
CDR3: CASSPQGQDEQYF
DNA: TGTGCCAGCAGTCCACAGGGGCAGGACGAGCAGTACTTC

J: TRBJ1-5
D: TRBD1
V: TRBV28
size: once
CDR3: CASVDRGNQPQHF
DNA: TGTGCCAGCGTGGACAGGGGCAATCAGCCCCAGCATTTT

J: TRBJ1-2
D: .
V: TRBV7-3
size: .
CDR3: CASSLTGGAGGYTF
DNA: TGTGCCAGCAGCTTAACGGGCGGGGCCGGGGGCTACACCTTC

J: TRBJ1-2
D: TRBD1
V: TRBV27
size: .
CDR3: CASRGTGGVYGYTF
DNA: TGTGCCAGCCGTGGGACAGGGGGCGTCTATGGCTACACCTTC

J: TRBJ2-7
D: .
V: TRBV7-2
size: .
CDR3: CASSLVALQSSYEQYF
DNA: TGTGCCAGCAGCTTAGTAGCCTTACAAAGCTCCTACGAGCAGTACTTC

J: TRBJ1-2
D: TRBD1
V: TRBV5-1
size: .
CDR3: CASSLAGDRHGYTF
DNA: TGCGCCAGCAGCTTGGCCGGGGACAGGCATGGCTACACCTTC

J: TRBJ2-3
D: .
V: TRBV5-1
size: .
CDR3: CASNPGHTGTDTQYF
DNA: TGCGCCAGCAACCCAGGTCACACAGGGACAGATACGCAGTATTTT

J: TRBJ2-1
D: .
V: TRBV6-5
size: .
CDR3: CASSPGTPQGNEQFF
DNA: TGTGCCAGCAGCCCCGGGACTCCCCAGGGCAATGAGCAGTTCTTC

J: TRBJ2-7
D: TRBD2
V: TRBV2
size: .
CDR3: CASALAGGSYEQYF
DNA: TGTGCCAGCGCCCTAGCGGGGGGCTCCTACGAGCAGTACTTC

J: TRBJ2-2
D: TRBD2
V: TRBV11-3
size: .
CDR3: CASSLTLAGGGELFF
DNA: TGTGCCAGCAGCTTGACCCTAGCGGGAGGCGGGGAGCTGTTTTTT

J: TRBJ2-1
D: .
V: TRBV5-1
size: .
CDR3: CASSFPAGYNEQFF
DNA: TGCGCCAGCAGCTTCCCTGCGGGCTACAATGAGCAGTTCTTC

J: TRBJ1-4
D: TRBD1
V: TRBV7-9
size: .
CDR3: CASSLESGGKLFF
DNA: TGTGCCAGCAGCTTGGAGTCAGGGGGAAAACTGTTTTTT

J: TRBJ2-1
D: .
V: TRBV11-2
size: .
CDR3: CASSPVVARNEQFF
DNA: TGTGCCAGCAGCCCAGTGGTGGCCAGGAATGAGCAGTTCTTC

J: TRBJ2-1
D: .
V: TRBV29-1
size: .
CDR3: CSVEALSNEQFF
DNA: TGCAGCGTTGAAGCCCTCTCGAATGAGCAGTTCTTC

J: TRBJ2-7
D: TRBD1
V: TRBV7-9
size: .
CDR3: CASSLPGTASYEQYF
DNA: TGTGCCAGCAGCTTACCCGGGACAGCTTCCTACGAGCAGTACTTC

J: TRBJ2-5
D: TRBD1
V: TRBV5-1
size: .
CDR3: CASSWTGGETQYF
DNA: TGCGCCAGCAGCTGGACAGGGGGAGAGACCCAGTACTTC